The 25 T cell receptor beta chains given below trace back to one sample, sequenced in a study of beta chain features in type 1 diabetes listed by TCRdb under 2018. The library was prepared using the immunoSEQ multiplex PCR assay. The entire amount of isolated RNA was reverse transcribed using the High Capacity cDNA Reverse Transcription Kit, so the sequenced TCRB transcripts were expressed ones. The clones in this table, taken by TCRdb from immuneACCESS, are in-frame only. Not every clone is retained; where verified, under half of the shortfall comes from an unresolved V gene, and the cause of the rest is unknown. The sample table contains hundreds of thousands of clones; only one count was recorded for 8% of them. The top ten constitute less than 0.45% of the sample. Sequenced material: central memory CD4+ T cells from blood. The receptors were gathered from a woman between 18 and 29 years old in good health.

The chain is built from TRBV5-4 and TRBJ2-1; TRBD1 or TRBD2 may be the D gene (5 bases each). V was pared by 3 bases and J by 5 bases, with 12 bases between. CDR1 is SGHNT and CDR2 is YYREEE in the germline V gene (reference sequence). The CDR3 extends over 14 amino acids. CDR3 sequence (DNA): TGTGCCAGCAGCTCGTGGGACCATCACAATGAGCAGTTCTTC. It codes for CASSSWDHHNEQFF. The complete variable domain, with remaining parts taken from reference TRBV5-4 and TRBJ2-1, reads ETGVTQSPTHLIKTRGQQVTLRCSSQSGHNTVSWYQQALGQGPQFIFQYYREEENGRGNFPPRFSGLQFPNYSSELNVNALELDDSALYLCASSSWDHHNEQFFGPGTRLTVL.

The chain is built from TRBV11-1 and TRBJ1-3; D is ambiguous. The CDR3 runs to 15 residues. Deletions cut 5 bases from V and 0 bases from J, with 11 bases between. CDR1 and CDR2 from the germline V gene are SGHAT and FQDESV (reference sequence). The CDR3 region has the DNA TGTGCCAGCAGCAGCAGCTCCGTCTCTGGAAACACCATATATTTT. This translates into CASSSSSVSGNTIYF.

This clone was seen only a few times. The rearrangement joins TRBV7-6 to TRBJ2-5; the D is unclear. Germline V gene sequence: CDR1 SGHVS, CDR2 FNYEAQ. V was pared by 1 base and J by 4 bases, with 10 bases between. The CDR3 extends over 14 amino acids. DNA of the CDR3: TGTGCCAGCAGCTTAGAAGGCAGATCAGAGACCCAGTACTTC. Its translation is CASSLEGRSETQYF.

The CDR3 sequence is CASSVDRAAGNTIYF. CDR3 nucleotide sequence: TGTGCCAGCAGCGTAGACAGGGCGGCTGGAAACACCATATATTTT. The V call is TRBV9, the J call TRBJ1-3, with a weak D call TRBD1 (6 bases). Germline V gene lookup returns CDR1 SGDLS and CDR2 YYNGEE. This CDR3 has 15 amino acids. Between the trimmed V and J ends, which lost 0 bases and 2 bases, there was a span of 9 bases. Supplemented by reference TRBV9 and TRBJ1-3, the full variable domain reads DSGVTQTPKHLITATGQRVTLRCSPRSGDLSVYWYQQSLDQGLQFLIQYYNGEERAKGNILERFSAQQFPDLHSELNLSSLELGDSALYFCASSVDRAAGNTIYFGEGSWLTVV.

A few counts support this clone. This rearrangement joins TRBV28 to TRBJ2-5; unclear D gene. This CDR3 is built from 16 residues. CDR1 and CDR2 from the germline V gene are MDHEN and SYDVKM. Trimming shortened V by 4 bases and J by 3 bases, and 18 bases separated the two germline ends. In DNA, the CDR3 is TGTGCCAGCAGTTCCCAAAAACAGATCAGGAAAGAGACCCAGTACTTC. Translated: CASSSQKQIRKETQYF.

This clone came up a few times. CDR3 sequence: CASSVRGTEDTQYF. The CDR3 coding sequence is TGTGCCAGCAGCGTACGCGGGACGGAAGATACGCAGTATTTT. This chain uses TRBV9 with TRBJ2-3, with D maybe TRBD2 (6 bases). CDR3 length: 14 amino acids. From germline, CDR1 is SGDLS and CDR2 YYNGEE. Trimming cost V 1 base and J 5 bases, with 11 bases left between them.

This clone was seen more than once but under ten times. Distinct nucleotide sequences in the sample also encode this CDR3. CDR3: CASSSGTGSGEQYF. The CDR3 region has the DNA TGTGCCAGCAGCTCCGGGACAGGGTCGGGCGAGCAGTACTTC. The gene calls are TRBV7-8 and TRBJ2-7, with 9 bases aligning to TRBD1. The CDR3 is 14 residues long. CDR1 SGHVS and CDR2 FQNEAQ come from the germline V gene. The ends lost 4 bases at V and 6 bases at J; junction bases unmatched: 7.

This clone was seen at least ten times. The gene calls are TRBV29-1 and TRBJ2-7; the D gene is possibly TRBD2 (5 bases). Germline V gives CDR1 SQVTM, CDR2 ANQGSEA. CDR3 size: 14 residues. Trimming took off 7 bases at V and 6 bases at J, with 22 bases between the two ends. CDR3 sequence reads: CSAILSQKAGEQYF. Here the CDR3 DNA reads TGCAGCGCCATTTTGTCGCAGAAGGCGGGCGAGCAGTACTTC.

V gene TRBV4-3 combines with J gene TRBJ2-3; unclear D gene. The CDR3 has 13 residues. The V and J ends lost 1 base and 4 bases respectively, with 6 bases between them. The germline V gene has CDR1 LGHNA and CDR2 YSLEER. CDR3 protein: CASSQAVADTQYF. The DNA of the CDR3 is TGCGCCAGCAGCCAAGCGGTCGCAGATACGCAGTATTTT.

This clone turned up a few times. The chain links TRBV19 to TRBJ2-7; TRBD2 agrees at 10 bases. This CDR3 spans 16 amino acids. In germline, CDR1 is LNHDA, CDR2 SQIVND (reference sequence). V was clipped by 8 bases and J by 3 bases; unmatched bases: 13. CDR3 in DNA: TGTGCCAGTTCGCGTATAGCGGGAGGATCGAACTACGAGCAGTACTTC. This sequence encodes CASSRIAGGSNYEQYF.

The chain links TRBV15 to TRBJ2-2; D unclear. Germline V gives CDR1 LNHNV, CDR2 YYDKDF (reference sequence). V lost 0 bases and J 3 bases, leaving 5 bases between the germline ends. The CDR3 sequence is 14 residues long. DNA of the CDR3: TGTGCCACCAGCAGAGATACCCACACCGGGGAGCTGTTTTTT. This codes for CATSRDTHTGELFF.

A few counts support this clone. This rearrangement joins TRBV2 to TRBJ1-2; no clear D gene. Germline CDR1 reads SNHLY; CDR2 reads FYNNEI. V lost 5 bases and J 1 base, leaving 11 bases between the germline ends. The CDR3 loop spans 14 amino acids. The CDR3 reads CASSLIRHNYGYTF. CDR3 in DNA: TGTGCCAGCAGTTTGATCCGGCATAACTATGGCTACACCTTC.

This clone turned up a few times. The genes are TRBV28 and TRBJ2-5; D is unresolved. The CDR3 is 14 residues long. Germline V gives CDR1 MDHEN, CDR2 SYDVKM. Trimming stripped 2 bases from V and 2 bases from J, with 9 bases between. The CDR3 here is CASSLTLGQETQYF. CDR3 bases: TGTGCCAGCAGTTTAACGCTGGGTCAAGAGACCCAGTACTTC.

Only a few counts were recorded for this clone. This chain uses TRBV27 with TRBJ1-1; 7 nucleotides align to TRBD1. This CDR3 comprises 14 residues. The trim removed 6 bases at V and 0 bases at J, leaving 4 bases unmatched. Germline CDR1 MNHEY, CDR2 SMNVEV (reference sequence). CDR3 sequence: CASRTDRLNTEAFF. CDR3 sequence (DNA): TGTGCCAGCAGAACGGACAGGTTGAACACTGAAGCTTTCTTT.

Here the CDR3 DNA reads TGTGCCAGCAGCCAGGACTCCTCCTACAATGAGCAGTTCTTC. It codes for CASSQDSSYNEQFF. The genes are TRBV7-9 and TRBJ2-1; D is possibly TRBD2 (5 bases). In germline, CDR1 is SEHNR, CDR2 FQNEAQ (reference sequence). The CDR3 consists of 14 residues. V dropped 5 bases and J dropped 0 bases, with 8 bases sitting between them.

This clone has only a few counts. The rearrangement uses TRBV28 and TRBJ1-2; D unresolved. Germline V gene data show CDR1 as MDHEN and CDR2 as SYDVKM. The V end lost 6 bases, the J end lost 7 bases, and 12 bases lay between the germline ends. The CDR3 consists of 12 residues. CDR3 amino acids: CASRVVTGGYTF. In DNA form, the CDR3 reads TGTGCCAGCAGGGTGGTAACCGGTGGCTACACCTTC.

At least ten counts were recorded for this clone. This chain joins TRBV7-9 and TRBJ2-3; D remains ambiguous. Trimming pared 2 bases from V and 1 base from J, leaving 10 bases between. CDR1 SEHNR and CDR2 FQNEAQ come from the germline V gene (reference sequence). CDR3 length: 15 residues. The CDR3 region is CASSLFGPGTDTQYF. The CDR3 bases are TGTGCCAGCAGCTTATTCGGTCCAGGCACAGATACGCAGTATTTT.

The chain is built from TRBV7-3 and TRBJ2-3; TRBD2 matches 9 bases. This CDR3 is 15 amino acids long. J gave up 6 bases and V 0 bases, and 4 bases lay outside the gene matches. Germline V CDR1 and CDR2: SGHTA, FQGTGA. The CDR3 DNA is TGTGCCAGCAGCTTAACGGGACTAGCAACCGATACGCAGTATTTT. Translated, it gives CASSLTGLATDTQYF.

This rearrangement joins TRBV10-3 to TRBJ2-1, with unresolved D. The germline gives CDR1 ENHRY, CDR2 SYGVKD. V lost 5 bases and J 5 bases, leaving 13 bases between the germline ends. This CDR3 contains 14 residues. CDR3 region: CAISRQIGDNEQFF. CDR3 DNA: TGTGCCATCAGTAGACAAATTGGAGACAATGAGCAGTTCTTC.

The V and J genes are TRBV29-1 and TRBJ2-5, with D perhaps given as TRBD1 or TRBD2 (6 bases each). CDR1 SQVTM and CDR2 ANQGSEA come from the germline V gene. CDR3 length equals 14 residues. The V end lost 4 bases, the J end lost 0 bases, and 12 bases lay between the germline ends. CDR3 residues: CSVVGGSYQETQYF. CDR3 nucleotides: TGCAGCGTTGTGGGGGGCAGCTACCAAGAGACCCAGTACTTC.

This clone was seen at least ten times. The V gene is TRBV28, the J gene TRBJ1-2, with 7 bases that match TRBD1. The CDR3 runs to 13 residues. V lost 6 bases and J lost 7; bases outside the gene matches: 8. The V gene's germline CDR1 is MDHEN and CDR2 SYDVKM. The CDR3 spells CASRNRDSFGYTF. The CDR3 nucleotides read TGTGCCAGCAGAAACCGGGACAGTTTTGGCTACACCTTC.

This clone has a handful of counts. The chain combines TRBV2 with TRBJ2-7; 7 bases match TRBD1. With 6 bases clipped from V and 2 bases from J, the junction kept 13 bases outside the gene matches. The CDR3 has 16 residues. CDR1 and CDR2 (germline): SNHLY, FYNNEI. CDR3 DNA sequence: TGTGCCAGCAGCCAGCAGACAGGGTACGGCCCCTACGAGCAGTACTTC. This sequence encodes CASSQQTGYGPYEQYF.

This clone was observed a handful of times. The rearrangement uses TRBV13 and TRBJ2-7, with D perhaps matching TRBD2 (6 bases). Germline CDR1 and CDR2: PRHDT and FYEKMQ (reference sequence). CDR3 size: 15 residues. V lost 4 bases and J 3 bases, leaving 16 bases between the germline ends. The DNA of the CDR3 is TGTGCCAGCAGCTGGGGAGGCAGTTCCAACTACGAGCAGTACTTC. Its translation: CASSWGGSSNYEQYF. Based on the CDR3 plus reference TRBV13 and TRBJ2-7, the full variable domain is AAGVIQSPRHLIKEKRETATLKCYPIPRHDTVYWYQQGPGQDPQFLISFYEKMQSDKGSIPDRFSAQQFSDYHSELNMSSLELGDSALYFCASSWGGSSNYEQYFGPGTRLTVT.

This clone was recorded a few times. V gene TRBV28 combines with J gene TRBJ2-3; 8 bases are a match to TRBD2. Germline loops: CDR1 MDHEN, CDR2 SYDVKM. The CDR3 extends over 14 amino acids. V was pared by 6 bases and J by 4 bases, with 6 bases of the junction left unmatched. CDR3 nucleotide sequence: TGTGCCAGCAGGCAACCGGGACTAGCAGATACGCAGTATTTT. Translation gives CASRQPGLADTQYF.

To note about this clone: A far larger clone is just one base off, so this is likely a read error. The chain joins TRBV25-1 to TRBJ2-6, with D possibly matching TRBD1 (6 bases). Per the germline V gene, CDR1 is MGHDK and CDR2 is SYGVNS. This CDR3 is built from 18 residues. Between the trimmed V and J ends, which lost 4 bases and 0 bases, there was a span of 16 bases. CDR3 bases: TGTGCCAGCAGTGCGACGACAGGTTACCGCTCTGGGGCCAACGTCCTGACTTTC. Protein: CASSATTGYRSGANVLTF. Supplemented by reference TRBV25-1 and TRBJ2-6, the full variable domain reads EADIYQTPRYLVIGTGKKITLECSQTMGHDKMYWYQQDPGMELHLIHYSYGVNSTEKGDLSSESTVSRIRTEHFPLTLESARPSHTSQYLCASSATTGYRSGANVLTFGAGSRLTVL.